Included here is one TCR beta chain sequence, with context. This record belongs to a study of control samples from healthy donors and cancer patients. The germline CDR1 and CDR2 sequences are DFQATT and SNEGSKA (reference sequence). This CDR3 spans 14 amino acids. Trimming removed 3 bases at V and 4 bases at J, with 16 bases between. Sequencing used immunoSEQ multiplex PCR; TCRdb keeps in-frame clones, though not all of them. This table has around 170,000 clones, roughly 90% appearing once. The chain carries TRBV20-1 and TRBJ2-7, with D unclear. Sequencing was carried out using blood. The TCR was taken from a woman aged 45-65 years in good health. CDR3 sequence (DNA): TGCAGTGCTAGTAGTATTGAACCGACTTACGAGCAGTACTTC. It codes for CSASSIEPTYEQYF.